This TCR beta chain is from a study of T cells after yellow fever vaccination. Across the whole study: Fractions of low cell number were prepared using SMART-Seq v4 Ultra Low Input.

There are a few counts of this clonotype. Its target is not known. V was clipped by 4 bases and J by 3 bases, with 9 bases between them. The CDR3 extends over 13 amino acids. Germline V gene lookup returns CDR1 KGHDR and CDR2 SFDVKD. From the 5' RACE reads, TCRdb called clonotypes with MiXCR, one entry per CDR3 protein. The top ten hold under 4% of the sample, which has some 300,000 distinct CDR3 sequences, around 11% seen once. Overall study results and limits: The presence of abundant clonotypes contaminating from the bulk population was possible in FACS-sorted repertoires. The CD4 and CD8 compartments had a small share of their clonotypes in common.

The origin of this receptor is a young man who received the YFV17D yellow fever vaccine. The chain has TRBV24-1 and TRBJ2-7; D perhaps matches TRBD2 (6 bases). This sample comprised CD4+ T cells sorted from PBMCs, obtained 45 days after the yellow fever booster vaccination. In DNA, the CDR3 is TGTGCCACCAGTGAGGGTAGCGGCTACGAGCAGTACTTC. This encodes CATSEGSGYEQYF.